This TCR beta chain was found in a study of graft-versus-host responses after intestinal transplantation. The study's findings and limits: In patients with graft-donor T cell macrochimerism, allograft graft-versus-host to host-versus-graft clonal ratios were high.

Comments on this clone: Antigen specificity is unknown.

TCRdb keeps only in-frame clones here, not all; method: immunoSEQ multiplex PCR. Counted here are around 99,000 clones, about 93% occurring once; the ten biggest clones make up 2% to 2.5%. The length of the CDR3 is 16 residues. Germline V CDR1 and CDR2: SGHVS, FNYEAQ. Trimming took 1 base from V and 0 from J, leaving 9 bases between them. The specimen was unstimulated CD8+ T cells sorted from spleen or lymph node cells, collected before intestinal transplant. The chain links TRBV7-6 to TRBJ1-4; perhaps TRBD1 as D (5 bases). The TCR comes from a human donor who received an intestinal transplant. This CDR3 reads CASSLVATATNEKLFF. The CDR3 DNA sequence: TGTGCCAGCAGCTTAGTCGCGACAGCAACTAATGAAAAACTGTTTTTT. Complete variable domain (other parts from reference TRBV7-6 and TRBJ1-4): GAGVSQSPRYKVTKRGQDVALRCDPISGHVSLYWYRQALGQGPEFLTYFNYEAQQDKSGLPNDRFSAERPEGSISTLTIQRTEQRDSAMYRCASSLVATATNEKLFFGSGTQLSVL.